This entry lists 22 T cell receptor beta chains sequenced from one sample in a study of blood T cell repertoires in COVID-19 (dated by TCRdb to the early 2020s). Library preparation was by the immunoSEQ multiplex PCR assay. Imported from immuneACCESS, the table was reduced by TCRdb to in-frame sequences with V and J called. These copies leave out some clones; in studies compared against another copy, an unresolved V gene accounts for under half, and the cause of the remainder is not known. Present in this sample are 250,000 or so clones, about four fifths of which were seen just once. The biggest ten clones account for about 8.9% of the sample. What was sequenced was peripheral blood. These receptors originate from an elderly man with acute or convalescent COVID-19.

The chain combines TRBV6-1 with TRBJ1-5; weak D call: TRBD1 (6 bases). V was cut by 3 bases and J by 7 bases, with 10 bases left in between. CDR1 is MNHNS and CDR2 is SASEGT in the germline V gene. The CDR3 is 13 residues long. CDR3 protein: CASSEGGAQPQHF. In DNA, the CDR3 is TGTGCCAGCAGTGAGGGGGGGGCACAGCCCCAGCATTTT.

J is TRBJ2-3 and V is TRBV18; a possible D gene is TRBD1 (6 bases). V lost 5 bases and J 8 bases, leaving 20 bases between the germline ends. Germline assignment: CDR1 KGHSH and CDR2 LQKENI. The CDR3 totals 15 residues. CDR3 sequence reads: CASSSRTADLGTQYF. The CDR3 DNA reads TGTGCCAGCTCATCCCGGACAGCCGACTTGGGTACGCAGTATTTT.

The V and J genes are TRBV19 and TRBJ2-3; 8 nucleotides match TRBD2. The length of the CDR3 is 17 residues. J was trimmed by 5 bases and V by 8 bases; bases with no gene match: 18. Germline V gives CDR1 LNHDA, CDR2 SQIVND (reference sequence). The CDR3 DNA is TGTGCCAGTCGTGGTCTCCGGCTGGCGGGAGGAGGAGATACGCAGTATTTT. This gives the protein CASRGLRLAGGGDTQYF.

The chain combines TRBV7-8 with TRBJ1-1; 8 bases map to TRBD1. V lost 5 bases and J lost 1; bases outside the gene matches: 12. Germline CDR1 is SGHVS and CDR2 is FQNEAQ. The CDR3 is 17 amino acids. The CDR3 nucleotides read TGTGCCAGCAGCACGGGACAGGTAATGAGAGGGAACACTGAAGCTTTCTTT. Translation: CASSTGQVMRGNTEAFF.

This rearrangement joins TRBV28 to TRBJ2-3; D is unresolved. CDR1 and CDR2 from the germline V gene are MDHEN and SYDVKM. V was clipped by 7 bases and J by 0 bases, with 14 bases between them. The CDR3 length is 15 residues. Here the CDR3 reads CASTERGASTDTQYF. The CDR3, as DNA: TGTGCCAGCACTGAGCGCGGAGCAAGCACAGATACGCAGTATTTT.

J is TRBJ2-5 and V is TRBV4-2; a weak D match, TRBD1 (8 bases). Germline V gives CDR1 LGHNA, CDR2 YNFKEQ. This CDR3 has 17 residues. V lost 1 base and J 4 bases, leaving 19 bases between the germline ends. The DNA for the CDR3 is TGTGCCAGCAGCCAAGGTGGACAGGGAGGGGGTCGAGAGACCCAGTACTTC. It specifies CASSQGGQGGGRETQYF.

V is TRBV6-6 and J is TRBJ1-1; D perhaps matches TRBD1 (6 bases). Trimming took 7 bases from V and 1 from J, leaving 13 bases between them. There are 14 residues in the CDR3. Germline values: CDR1 MNHNY, CDR2 SVGAGI (reference sequence). CDR3 nucleotide sequence: TGTGCCAGCACCCGTACCAGGGGGAACACTGAAGCTTTCTTT. Protein: CASTRTRGNTEAFF.

The chain joins TRBV4-2 to TRBJ1-6; 9 bases are shared with TRBD1. Germline CDR1 is LGHNA and CDR2 is YNFKEQ. Trimming at V came to 8 bases and at J to 6 bases, leaving 5 bases not matched to a gene. CDR3 length: 14 residues. For the CDR3, the DNA is TGTGCCAGCTCCCCGGGACAGGGTAATTCACCCCTCCACTTT. It yields the protein CASSPGQGNSPLHF.

This clone has a single count. V usage is TRBV4-2 and J usage is TRBJ2-7, with a weak D call TRBD1 (6 bases). The CDR3 extends over 14 amino acids. Trimming shortened V by 4 bases and J by 3 bases, and 13 bases separated the two germline ends. The germline gives CDR1 LGHNA, CDR2 YNFKEQ. The CDR3 region has the DNA TGTGCCAGCAGCCCCTTCGACAGGCACTACGAGCAGTACTTC. Amino acid sequence: CASSPFDRHYEQYF.

This clone was recorded only once. The chain uses TRBV9 and TRBJ2-6; 10 bases align to TRBD1. Germline loops: CDR1 SGDLS, CDR2 YYNGEE. The V gene end was trimmed by 4 bases and the J gene end by 2 bases; junction bases not matched to a gene: 3. The CDR3 length is 16 residues. CDR3 sequence (DNA): TGTGCCAGCAGCATCGGACAGGGGGCTGGGGCCAACGTCCTGACTTTC. It specifies CASSIGQGAGANVLTF.

The chain has TRBV11-2 and TRBJ1-2; 10 nucleotides match TRBD1. This CDR3 region has 15 residues. Germline trimming cut 5 bases from V and 6 bases from J; bases unmatched to any gene: 9. The germline CDR1 and CDR2 sequences are SGHAT and FQNNGV. The CDR3 DNA reads TGTGCCAGCAGCCGGCCGGGACAGGGGAAAGATGGCTACACCTTC. The encoded protein is CASSRPGQGKDGYTF.

The chain is built from TRBV4-2 and TRBJ2-1, with TRBD2 matching over 13 bases. Germline lookup yields CDR1 LGHNA and CDR2 YNFKEQ. The CDR3 sequence is 16 residues long. Trimming at V came to 4 bases and at J to 3 bases, leaving 3 bases not matched to a gene. This CDR3 is CASSLRTSGSYNEQFF. CDR3 in DNA: TGTGCCAGCAGCCTGAGGACTAGCGGGAGCTACAATGAGCAGTTCTTC.

The V call is TRBV7-6, the J call TRBJ2-7, with a weak D call TRBD2 (6 bases). CDR3 length: 12 residues. Per germline, CDR1 SGHVS and CDR2 FNYEAQ. The V end was cut by 5 bases, the J end by 3 bases, with 8 bases between. This CDR3 is CASSMTSYEQYF. CDR3 DNA: TGTGCCAGCAGCATGACTAGCTACGAGCAGTACTTC.

V and J are TRBV6-5 and TRBJ1-5; the D gene is possibly TRBD1 (6 bases). Germline CDR1 reads MNHEY; CDR2 reads SVGAGI. V lost 7 bases, J lost 0 bases, and 13 bases lay in between. The CDR3 is made up of 15 amino acids. CDR3 protein: CASIIQGSSNQPQHF. Written as DNA, the CDR3 is TGTGCCAGCATCATACAGGGTTCTAGCAATCAGCCCCAGCATTTT.

The V gene is TRBV11-3, the J gene TRBJ2-7; 7 positions agree with TRBD1. The ends lost 5 bases at V and 3 bases at J; junction bases unmatched: 7. The CDR3 consists of 14 residues. In germline, CDR1 is SGHNT, CDR2 YENEEA. CDR3 sequence reads: CASSPRDRDYEQYF. The DNA for the CDR3 is TGTGCCAGCAGCCCACGGGACAGAGACTACGAGCAGTACTTC.

V is TRBV19 and J is TRBJ2-7; D is undetermined. The CDR3 is 13 residues long. Deletions cut 5 bases from V and 3 bases from J, with 11 bases between. Germline V gene sequence: CDR1 LNHDA, CDR2 SQIVND (reference sequence). CDR3 DNA: TGTGCCAGTAGTGTATCAAGGAGCTACGAGCAGTACTTC. The encoded protein is CASSVSRSYEQYF.

The chain is built from TRBV18 and TRBJ2-7, with a tentative D call TRBD1 (6 bases). V was pared by 5 bases and J by 4 bases, with 9 bases between. Germline V CDR1 and CDR2: KGHSH, LQKENI. The CDR3 loop spans 12 amino acids. CDR3 sequence (DNA): TGTGCCAGCTCATCCCAGGGGTACGAGCAGTACTTC. It yields the protein CASSSQGYEQYF.

CDR3 sequence reads: CAISESRDRYQPQHF. The CDR3 bases are TGTGCCATCAGTGAAAGCCGGGACAGGTATCAGCCCCAGCATTTT. The V gene is TRBV10-3, the J gene TRBJ1-5, with TRBD1 identical over 8 bases. CDR3 length equals 15 residues. With 3 bases clipped from V and 5 bases from J, the junction kept 6 bases outside the gene matches. Germline V gene sequence: CDR1 ENHRY, CDR2 SYGVKD.

V and J are TRBV5-4 and TRBJ2-7; possibly TRBD1 for D (6 bases). Germline assignment: CDR1 SGHNT and CDR2 YYREEE (reference sequence). This CDR3 spans 14 amino acids. V gave up 0 bases and J gave up 2 bases, with 9 bases separating them. Here the CDR3 DNA reads TGTGCCAGCAGCTTGGAACAGGGAACCTACGAGCAGTACTTC. Translated, it gives CASSLEQGTYEQYF. Together with reference TRBV5-4 and TRBJ2-7, the CDR3 gives the full variable domain: ETGVTQSPTHLIKTRGQQVTLRCSSQSGHNTVSWYQQALGQGPQFIFQYYREEENGRGNFPPRFSGLQFPNYSSELNVNALELDDSALYLCASSLEQGTYEQYFGPGTRLTVT.

V is TRBV3-1 (or the pseudogene TRBV3-2) and J is TRBJ2-7; 9 nucleotides line up with TRBD1. V shed 4 bases and J 5 bases; nucleotides not matched to a gene: 6. This CDR3 has 14 residues. Per germline, CDR1 LGHDT and CDR2 YNNKEL (reference sequence). CDR3 residues: CASSLRDRAHEQYF. The CDR3 DNA is TGTGCCAGCAGCCTCCGGGACAGGGCCCACGAGCAGTACTTC.

The table lists this clone with a count of one. The chain joins TRBV28 to TRBJ1-4; 8 nucleotides agree with TRBD1. The CDR3 totals 14 residues. J was trimmed by 7 bases and V by 9 bases; bases with no gene match: 10. Germline CDR1 reads MDHEN; CDR2 reads SYDVKM. The chain's CDR3 is CASTFTGGVEKLFF. In nucleotides, the CDR3 is TGTGCCAGTACCTTTACAGGGGGGGTTGAAAAACTGTTTTTT.

The DNA for the CDR3 is TGTGCCAGCAGGTCCGCAGGAGCAGGGGTGAACACTGAAGCTTTCTTT. This sequence encodes CASRSAGAGVNTEAFF. The V gene is TRBV2, the J gene TRBJ1-1; possibly TRBD1 for D (6 bases). The ends were cut back, 6 bases at V and 0 bases at J, with 17 bases in the middle. Germline V lookup: CDR1 SNHLY, CDR2 FYNNEI. The CDR3 loop spans 16 amino acids.